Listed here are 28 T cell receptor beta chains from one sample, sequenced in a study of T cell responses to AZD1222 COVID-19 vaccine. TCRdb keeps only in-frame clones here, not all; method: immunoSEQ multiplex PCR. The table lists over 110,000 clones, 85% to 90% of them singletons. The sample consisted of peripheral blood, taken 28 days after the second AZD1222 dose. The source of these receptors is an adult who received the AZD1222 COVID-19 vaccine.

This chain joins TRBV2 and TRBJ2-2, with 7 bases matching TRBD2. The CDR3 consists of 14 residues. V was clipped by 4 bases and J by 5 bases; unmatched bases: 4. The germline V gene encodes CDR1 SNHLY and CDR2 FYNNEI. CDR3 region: CASSGRGTTGELFF. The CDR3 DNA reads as TGTGCCAGCAGTGGGCGGGGGACTACCGGGGAGCTGTTTTTT.

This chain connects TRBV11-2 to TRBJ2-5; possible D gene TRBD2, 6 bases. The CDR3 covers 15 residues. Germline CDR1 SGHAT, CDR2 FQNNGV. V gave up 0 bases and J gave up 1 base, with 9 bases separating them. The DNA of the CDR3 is TGTGCCAGCAGCTTAGATCAGGGAGGCCAAGAGACCCAGTACTTC. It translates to CASSLDQGGQETQYF.

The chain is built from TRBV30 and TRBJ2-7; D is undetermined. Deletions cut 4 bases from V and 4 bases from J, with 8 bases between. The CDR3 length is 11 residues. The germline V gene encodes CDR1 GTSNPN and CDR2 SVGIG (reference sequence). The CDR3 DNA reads TGTGCCTGGAACCGAGCTTACGAGCAGTACTTC. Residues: CAWNRAYEQYF.

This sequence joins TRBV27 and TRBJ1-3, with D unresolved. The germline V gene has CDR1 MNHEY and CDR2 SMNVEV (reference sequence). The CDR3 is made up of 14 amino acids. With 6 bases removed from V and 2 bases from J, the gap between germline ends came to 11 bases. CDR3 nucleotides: TGTGCCAGCAGCCTCGGGATCACTGGAAACACCATATATTTT. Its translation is CASSLGITGNTIYF.

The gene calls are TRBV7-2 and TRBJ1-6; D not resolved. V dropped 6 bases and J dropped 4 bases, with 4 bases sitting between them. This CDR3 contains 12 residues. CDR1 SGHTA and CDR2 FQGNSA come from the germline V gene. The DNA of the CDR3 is TGTGCCAGCAGTCTATATAATTCACCCCTCCACTTT. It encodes CASSLYNSPLHF.

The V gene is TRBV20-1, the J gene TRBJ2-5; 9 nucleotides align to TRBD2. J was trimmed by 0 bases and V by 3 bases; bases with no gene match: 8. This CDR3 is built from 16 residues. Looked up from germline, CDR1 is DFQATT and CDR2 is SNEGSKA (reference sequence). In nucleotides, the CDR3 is TGCAGTGCTAGTGAGCTAGCGGGACAGTACCAAGAGACCCAGTACTTC. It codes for CSASELAGQYQETQYF.

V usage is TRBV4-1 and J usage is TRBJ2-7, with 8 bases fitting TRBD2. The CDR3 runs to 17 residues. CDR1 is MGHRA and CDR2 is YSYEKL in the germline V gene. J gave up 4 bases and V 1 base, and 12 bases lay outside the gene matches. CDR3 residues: CASSQGLGLGGPYEQYF. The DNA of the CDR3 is TGCGCCAGCAGCCAAGGTTTGGGACTAGGAGGGCCTTACGAGCAGTACTTC.

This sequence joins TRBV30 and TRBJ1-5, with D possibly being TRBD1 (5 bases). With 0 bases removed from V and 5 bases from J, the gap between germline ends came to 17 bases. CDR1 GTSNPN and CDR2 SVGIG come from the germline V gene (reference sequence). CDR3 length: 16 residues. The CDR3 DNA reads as TGTGCCTGGAGTGTAACGGGGCAGGGCAACTATCAGCCCCAGCATTTT. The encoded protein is CAWSVTGQGNYQPQHF.

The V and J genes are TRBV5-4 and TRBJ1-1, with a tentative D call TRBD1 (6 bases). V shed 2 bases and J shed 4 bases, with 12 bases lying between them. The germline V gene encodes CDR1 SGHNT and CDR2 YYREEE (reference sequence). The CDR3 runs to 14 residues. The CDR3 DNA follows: TGTGCCAGCAGCTTTGGGGGCAGGGGCACTGAAGCTTTCTTT. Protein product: CASSFGGRGTEAFF.

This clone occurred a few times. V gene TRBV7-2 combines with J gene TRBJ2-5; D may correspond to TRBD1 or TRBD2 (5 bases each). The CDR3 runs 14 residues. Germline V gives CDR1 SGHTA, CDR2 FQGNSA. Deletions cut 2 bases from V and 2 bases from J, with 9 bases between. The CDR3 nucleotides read TGTGCCAGCAGCTTAACGAGGGGACAAGAGACCCAGTACTTC. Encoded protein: CASSLTRGQETQYF.

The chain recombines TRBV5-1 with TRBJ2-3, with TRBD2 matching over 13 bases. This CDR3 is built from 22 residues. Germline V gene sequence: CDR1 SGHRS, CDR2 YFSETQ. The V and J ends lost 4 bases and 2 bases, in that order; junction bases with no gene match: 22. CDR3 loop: CASSRGAAGTSGTLTNTDTQYF. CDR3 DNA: TGCGCCAGCAGCCGGGGGGCGGCCGGGACTAGCGGGACCCTGACGAACACAGATACGCAGTATTTT.

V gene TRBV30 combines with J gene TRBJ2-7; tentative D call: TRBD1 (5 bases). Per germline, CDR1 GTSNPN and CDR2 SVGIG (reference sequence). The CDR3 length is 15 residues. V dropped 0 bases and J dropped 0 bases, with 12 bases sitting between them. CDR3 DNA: TGTGCCTGGAGTGTACCGCAGGGCTTCTCCTACGAGCAGTACTTC. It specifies CAWSVPQGFSYEQYF.

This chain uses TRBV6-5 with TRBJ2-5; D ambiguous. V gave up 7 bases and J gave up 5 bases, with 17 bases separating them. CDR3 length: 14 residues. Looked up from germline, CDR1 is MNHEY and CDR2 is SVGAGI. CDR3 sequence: CASNKDPGTETQYF. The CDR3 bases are TGTGCCAGCAACAAAGACCCGGGTACGGAGACCCAGTACTTC.

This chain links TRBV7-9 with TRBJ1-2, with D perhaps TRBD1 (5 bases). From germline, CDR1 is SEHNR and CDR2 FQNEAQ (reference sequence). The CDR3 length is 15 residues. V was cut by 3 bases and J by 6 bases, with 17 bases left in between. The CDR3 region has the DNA TGTGCCAGCAGCTTGGGAGGGGTCCGGGAACATGGCTACACCTTC. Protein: CASSLGGVREHGYTF.

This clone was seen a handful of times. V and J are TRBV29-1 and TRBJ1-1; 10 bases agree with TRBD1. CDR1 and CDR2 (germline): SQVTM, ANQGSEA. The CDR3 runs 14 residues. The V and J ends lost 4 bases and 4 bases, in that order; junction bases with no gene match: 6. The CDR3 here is CSVGTGGRVTEAFF. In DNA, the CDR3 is TGCAGCGTTGGGACAGGGGGACGGGTCACTGAAGCTTTCTTT.

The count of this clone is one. DNA for the CDR3: TGCGCCAGCAGCTTGCAGCGGGGGGACTACAATGAGCAGTTCTTC. Amino acid sequence: CASSLQRGDYNEQFF. The chain employs TRBV5-1 and TRBJ2-1; 9 nucleotides align to TRBD2. Per germline, CDR1 SGHRS and CDR2 YFSETQ. Unmatched junction bases numbered 2, after V lost 1 base and J lost 3 bases. The CDR3 has 15 amino acids. The variable domain in full, with the rest retrieved from reference TRBV5-1 and TRBJ2-1, is KAGVTQTPRYLIKTRGQQVTLSCSPISGHRSVSWYQQTPGQGLQFLFEYFSETQRNKGNFPGRFSGRQFSNSRSEMNVSTLELGDSALYLCASSLQRGDYNEQFFGPGTRLTVL.

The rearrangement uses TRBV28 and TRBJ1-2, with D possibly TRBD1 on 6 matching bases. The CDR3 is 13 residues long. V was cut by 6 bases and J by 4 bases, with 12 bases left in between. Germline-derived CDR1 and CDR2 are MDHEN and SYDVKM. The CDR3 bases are TGTGCCAGCAGAGGGGGTTGGGGCTATGGCTACACCTTC. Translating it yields CASRGGWGYGYTF.

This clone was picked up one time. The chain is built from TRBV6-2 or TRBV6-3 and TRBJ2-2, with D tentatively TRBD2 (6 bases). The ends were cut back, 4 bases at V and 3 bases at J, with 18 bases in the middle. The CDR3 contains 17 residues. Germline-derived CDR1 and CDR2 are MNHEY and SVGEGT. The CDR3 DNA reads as TGTGCCAGCAGTTCCGCCCGAGGAGGGGATTACACCGGGGAGCTGTTTTTT. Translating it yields CASSSARGGDYTGELFF.

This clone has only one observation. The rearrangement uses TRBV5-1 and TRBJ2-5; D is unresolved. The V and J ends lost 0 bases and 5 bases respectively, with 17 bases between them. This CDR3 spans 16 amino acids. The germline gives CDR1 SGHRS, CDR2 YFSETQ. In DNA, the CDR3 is TGCGCCAGCAGCTTGGCATCCACGACACCTGGGGAGACCCAGTACTTC. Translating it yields CASSLASTTPGETQYF.

The CDR3 nucleotides are TGCAGCGTTGAAGAGTGGGGCAGGGAGGGCTACGAGCAGTACTTC. As protein: CSVEEWGREGYEQYF. The chain joins TRBV29-1 to TRBJ2-7; 7 bases are shared with TRBD2. This CDR3 spans 15 amino acids. V dropped 0 bases and J dropped 3; count of bases not matched to a gene: 8. Germline V gene sequence: CDR1 SQVTM, CDR2 ANQGSEA.

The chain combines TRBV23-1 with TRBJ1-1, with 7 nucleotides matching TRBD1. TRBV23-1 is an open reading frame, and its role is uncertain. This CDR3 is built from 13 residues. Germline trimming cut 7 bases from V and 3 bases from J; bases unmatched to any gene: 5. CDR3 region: CASINTGDTEAFF. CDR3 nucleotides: TGCGCCAGCATCAATACAGGGGACACTGAAGCTTTCTTT.

CDR3 sequence (DNA): TGTGCCAGCTCACCTCTCGGCCAGGGGGAGAATTCACCCCTCCACTTT. Its protein product is CASSPLGQGENSPLHF. The rearrangement uses TRBV18 and TRBJ1-6, with 7 bases matching TRBD1. Germline CDR1 KGHSH, CDR2 LQKENI. CDR3 size: 16 residues. V shed 3 bases, J shed 7 bases, and the junction held 9 bases outside the gene matches.

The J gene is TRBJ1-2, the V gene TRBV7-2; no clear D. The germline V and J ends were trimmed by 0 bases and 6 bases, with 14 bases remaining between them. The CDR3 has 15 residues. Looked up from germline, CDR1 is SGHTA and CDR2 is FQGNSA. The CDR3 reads CASSLALTAGNGYTF. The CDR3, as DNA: TGTGCCAGCAGCTTAGCGCTAACGGCAGGCAATGGCTACACCTTC.

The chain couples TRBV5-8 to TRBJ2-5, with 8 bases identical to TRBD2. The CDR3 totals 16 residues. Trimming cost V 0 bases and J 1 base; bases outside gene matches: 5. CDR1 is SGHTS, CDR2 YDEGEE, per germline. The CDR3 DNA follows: TGTGCCAGCAGCTTGGGGCTAGCGGGCCTCCAAGAGACCCAGTACTTC. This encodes CASSLGLAGLQETQYF.

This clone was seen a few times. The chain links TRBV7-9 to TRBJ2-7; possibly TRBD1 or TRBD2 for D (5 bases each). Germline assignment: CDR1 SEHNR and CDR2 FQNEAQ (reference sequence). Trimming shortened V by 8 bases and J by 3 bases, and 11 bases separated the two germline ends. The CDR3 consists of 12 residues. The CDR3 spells CASGDGNYEQYF. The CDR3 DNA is TGTGCCAGCGGGGACGGAAACTACGAGCAGTACTTC.

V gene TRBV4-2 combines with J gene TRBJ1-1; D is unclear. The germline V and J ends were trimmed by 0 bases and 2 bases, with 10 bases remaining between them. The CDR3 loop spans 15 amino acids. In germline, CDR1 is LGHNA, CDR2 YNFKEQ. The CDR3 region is CASSQDHQLNTEAFF. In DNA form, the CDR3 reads TGTGCCAGCAGCCAAGATCATCAGCTCAACACTGAAGCTTTCTTT.

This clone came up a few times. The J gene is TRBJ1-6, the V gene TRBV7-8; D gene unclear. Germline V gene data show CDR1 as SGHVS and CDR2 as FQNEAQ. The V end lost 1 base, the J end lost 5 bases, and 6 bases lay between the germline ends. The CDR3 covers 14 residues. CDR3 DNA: TGTGCCAGCAGCTTAGTACAGAATAATTCACCCCTCCACTTT. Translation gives CASSLVQNNSPLHF.

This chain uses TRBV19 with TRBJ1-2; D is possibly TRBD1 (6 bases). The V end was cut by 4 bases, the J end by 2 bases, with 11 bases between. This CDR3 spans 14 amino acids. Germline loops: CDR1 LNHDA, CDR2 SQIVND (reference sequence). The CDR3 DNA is TGTGCCAGTAGTAAACGGCAGGGGAACTATGGCTACACCTTC. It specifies CASSKRQGNYGYTF.